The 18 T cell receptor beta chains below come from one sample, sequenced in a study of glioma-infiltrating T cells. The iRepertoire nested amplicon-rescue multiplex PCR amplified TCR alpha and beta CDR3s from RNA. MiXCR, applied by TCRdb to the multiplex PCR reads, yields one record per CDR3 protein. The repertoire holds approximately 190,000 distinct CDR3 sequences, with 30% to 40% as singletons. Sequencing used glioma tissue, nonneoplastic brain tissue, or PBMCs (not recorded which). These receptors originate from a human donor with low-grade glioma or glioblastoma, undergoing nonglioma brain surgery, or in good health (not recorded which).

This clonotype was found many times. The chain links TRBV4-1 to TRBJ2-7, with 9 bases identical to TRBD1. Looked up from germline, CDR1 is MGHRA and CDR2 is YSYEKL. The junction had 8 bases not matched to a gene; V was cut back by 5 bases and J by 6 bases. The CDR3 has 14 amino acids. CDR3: CASSAPGQGAEQYF. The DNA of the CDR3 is TGCGCCAGCAGCGCCCCGGGACAGGGTGCCGAGCAGTACTTC.

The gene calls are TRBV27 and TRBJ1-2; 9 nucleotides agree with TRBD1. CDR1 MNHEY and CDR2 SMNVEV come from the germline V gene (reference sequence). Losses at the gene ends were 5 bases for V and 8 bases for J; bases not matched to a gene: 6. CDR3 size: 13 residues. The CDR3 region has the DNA TGTGCCAGCAGTCTCCGACAGGGGGTCGGCTACACCTTC. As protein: CASSLRQGVGYTF.

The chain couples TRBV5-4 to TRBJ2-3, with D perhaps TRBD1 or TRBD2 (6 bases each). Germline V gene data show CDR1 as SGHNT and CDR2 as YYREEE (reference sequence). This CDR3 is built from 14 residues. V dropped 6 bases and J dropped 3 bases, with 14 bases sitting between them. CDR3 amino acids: CASNSPGATDTQYF. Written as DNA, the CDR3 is TGTGCCAGCAACTCCCCGGGGGCAACAGATACGCAGTATTTT. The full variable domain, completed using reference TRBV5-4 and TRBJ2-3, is ETGVTQSPTHLIKTRGQQVTLRCSSQSGHNTVSWYQQALGQGPQFIFQYYREEENGRGNFPPRFSGLQFPNYSSELNVNALELDDSALYLCASNSPGATDTQYFGPGTRLTVL.

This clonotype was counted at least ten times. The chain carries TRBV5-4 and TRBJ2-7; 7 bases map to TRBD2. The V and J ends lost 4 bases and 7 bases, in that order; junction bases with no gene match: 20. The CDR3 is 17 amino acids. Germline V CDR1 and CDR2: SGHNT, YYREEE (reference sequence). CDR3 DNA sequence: TGTGCCAGCAGCCGAAACATTCCGGGCGGACTAGTTGGAGAGCAGTACTTC. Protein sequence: CASSRNIPGGLVGEQYF.

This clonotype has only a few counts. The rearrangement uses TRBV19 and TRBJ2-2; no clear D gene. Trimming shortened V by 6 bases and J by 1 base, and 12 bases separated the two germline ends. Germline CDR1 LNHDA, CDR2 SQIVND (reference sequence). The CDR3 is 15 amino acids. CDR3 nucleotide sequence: TGTGCCAGTAGACCGGGTCTAGGGAACACCGGGGAGCTGTTTTTT. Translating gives CASRPGLGNTGELFF.

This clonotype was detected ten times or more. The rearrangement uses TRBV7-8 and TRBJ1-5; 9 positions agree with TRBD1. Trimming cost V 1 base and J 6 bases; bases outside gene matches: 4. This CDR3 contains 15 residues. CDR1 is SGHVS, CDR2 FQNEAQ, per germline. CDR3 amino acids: CASSLGGQGGQPQHF. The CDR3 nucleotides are TGTGCCAGCAGCTTAGGGGGACAGGGAGGTCAGCCCCAGCATTTT.

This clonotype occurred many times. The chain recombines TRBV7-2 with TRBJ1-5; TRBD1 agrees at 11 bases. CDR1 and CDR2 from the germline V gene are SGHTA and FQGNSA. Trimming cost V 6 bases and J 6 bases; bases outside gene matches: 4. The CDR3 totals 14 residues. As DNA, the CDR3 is TGTGCCAGCAGGGGGGACAGGGGGGCTCAGCCCCAGCATTTT. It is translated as CASRGDRGAQPQHF.

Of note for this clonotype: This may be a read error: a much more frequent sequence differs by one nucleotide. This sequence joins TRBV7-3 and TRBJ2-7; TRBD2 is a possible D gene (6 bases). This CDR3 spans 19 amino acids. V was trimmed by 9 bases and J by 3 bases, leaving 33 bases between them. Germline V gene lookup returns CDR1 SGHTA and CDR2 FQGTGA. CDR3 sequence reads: CARPPVTGVFSSRGYEQYF. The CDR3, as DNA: TGTGCCAGACCCCCAGTAACGGGAGTATTCTCTTCACGGGGCTACGAGCAGTACTTC.

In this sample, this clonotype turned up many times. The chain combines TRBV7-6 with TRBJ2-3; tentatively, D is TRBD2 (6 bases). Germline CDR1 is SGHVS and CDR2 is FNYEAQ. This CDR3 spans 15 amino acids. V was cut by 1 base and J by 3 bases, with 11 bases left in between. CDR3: CASSLVGSLTDTQYF. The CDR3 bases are TGTGCCAGCAGCTTAGTCGGGAGTTTGACAGATACGCAGTATTTT. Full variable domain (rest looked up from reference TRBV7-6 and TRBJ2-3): GAGVSQSPRYKVTKRGQDVALRCDPISGHVSLYWYRQALGQGPEFLTYFNYEAQQDKSGLPNDRFSAERPEGSISTLTIQRTEQRDSAMYRCASSLVGSLTDTQYFGPGTRLTVL.

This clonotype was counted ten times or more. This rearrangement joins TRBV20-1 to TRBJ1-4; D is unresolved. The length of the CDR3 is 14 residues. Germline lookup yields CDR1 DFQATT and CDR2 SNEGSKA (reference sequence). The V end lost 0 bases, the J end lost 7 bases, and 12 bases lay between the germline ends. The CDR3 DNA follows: TGCAGTGCTAGAGATGTGCGGGGAGTTGAAAAACTGTTTTTT. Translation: CSARDVRGVEKLFF.

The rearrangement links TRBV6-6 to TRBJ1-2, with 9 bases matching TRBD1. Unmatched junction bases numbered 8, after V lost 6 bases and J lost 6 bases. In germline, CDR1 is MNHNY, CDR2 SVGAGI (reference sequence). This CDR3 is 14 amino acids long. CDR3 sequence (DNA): TGTGCCAGCAGGACGACAGGGGGAGGGAATGGCTACACCTTC. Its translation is CASRTTGGGNGYTF.

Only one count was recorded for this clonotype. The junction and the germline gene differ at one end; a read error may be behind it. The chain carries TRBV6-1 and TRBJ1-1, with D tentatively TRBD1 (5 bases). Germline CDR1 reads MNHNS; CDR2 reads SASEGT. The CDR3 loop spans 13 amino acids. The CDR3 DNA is TGTGCCAGCAGACAACAGGTGAACACTGAAGATTTCTTT. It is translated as CASRQQVNTEDFF.

The CDR3 is CASSSAGGGPSGANVLTF. The CDR3 DNA is TGTGCCAGCAGCTCTGCTGGGGGGGGGCCCTCTGGGGCCAACGTCCTGACTTTC. This rearrangement joins TRBV7-2 to TRBJ2-6; the D gene is possibly TRBD2 (7 bases). The CDR3 loop spans 18 amino acids. Germline CDR1 and CDR2: SGHTA and FQGNSA. Trimming took 4 bases from V and 0 from J, leaving 16 bases between them.

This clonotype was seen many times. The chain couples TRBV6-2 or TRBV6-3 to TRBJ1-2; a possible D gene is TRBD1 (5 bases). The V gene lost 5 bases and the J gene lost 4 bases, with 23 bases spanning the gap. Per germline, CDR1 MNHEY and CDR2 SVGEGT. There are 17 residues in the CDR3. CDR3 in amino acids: CASSPGYGPLRGYGYTF. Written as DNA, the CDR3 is TGTGCCAGCAGTCCCGGATACGGTCCCCTGAGGGGCTATGGCTACACCTTC.

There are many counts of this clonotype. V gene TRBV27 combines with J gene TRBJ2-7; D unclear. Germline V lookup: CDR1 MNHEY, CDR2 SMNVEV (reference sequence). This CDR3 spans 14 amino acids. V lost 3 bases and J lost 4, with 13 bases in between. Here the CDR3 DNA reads TGTGCCAGCAGTTTGGATTCGCTCCTTTACGAGCAGTACTTC. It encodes CASSLDSLLYEQYF.

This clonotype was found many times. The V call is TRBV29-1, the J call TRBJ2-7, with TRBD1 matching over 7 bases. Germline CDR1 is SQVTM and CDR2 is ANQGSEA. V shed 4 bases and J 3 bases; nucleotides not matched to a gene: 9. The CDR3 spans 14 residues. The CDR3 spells CSVVTRQGDYEQYF. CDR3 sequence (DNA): TGCAGCGTTGTCACAAGACAGGGTGACTACGAGCAGTACTTC.

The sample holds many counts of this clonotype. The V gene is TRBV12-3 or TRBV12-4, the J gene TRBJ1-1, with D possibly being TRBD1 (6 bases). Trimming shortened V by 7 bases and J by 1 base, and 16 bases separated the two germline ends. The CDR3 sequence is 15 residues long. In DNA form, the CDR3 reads TGTGCCAGCACCTACGGCGGGACACAGAACACTGAAGCTTTCTTT. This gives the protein CASTYGGTQNTEAFF.

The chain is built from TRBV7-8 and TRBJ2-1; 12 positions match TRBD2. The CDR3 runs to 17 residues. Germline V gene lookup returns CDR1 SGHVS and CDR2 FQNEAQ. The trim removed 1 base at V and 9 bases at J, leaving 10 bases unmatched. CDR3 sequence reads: CASSLERGLAGKGEQFF. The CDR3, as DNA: TGTGCCAGCAGCTTAGAGAGGGGACTAGCGGGCAAGGGTGAGCAGTTCTTC.